One and the same sample provided the 20 T cell receptor beta chains below, sequenced in a study of T cell repertoires in cytomegalovirus infection. No antigen has been identified for these receptors. Using its own MiXCR run on the reads, TCRdb lists one record per CDR3 protein. The repertoire consists of approximately 770,000 distinct CDR3 sequences, with approximately 32% occurring once and the leading ten covering around 13%. The material was cultured CD8+ T cells from PBMCs, obtained from culture after CMV antigen stimulation. The receptor set was obtained from a human donor in good health (CMV status not recorded). Some clones in this sample may be carry-over from other donors' samples.

Only a few counts were recorded for this clonotype. V gene TRBV7-9 combines with J gene TRBJ1-2; no reliable D call. The CDR3 extends over 13 amino acids. Between the trimmed V and J ends, which lost 8 bases and 3 bases, there was a span of 13 bases. Germline CDR1 and CDR2: SEHNR and FQNEAQ (reference sequence). CDR3 sequence: CASGWARDYGYTF. In DNA form, the CDR3 reads TGTGCCAGCGGATGGGCGAGGGACTATGGCTACACCTTC.

This chain uses TRBV5-8 with TRBJ2-5, with TRBD2 matching 15 bases. The ends lost 4 bases at V and 3 bases at J; junction bases unmatched: 7. Germline V gene sequence: CDR1 SGHTS, CDR2 YDEGEE. The CDR3 sequence is 17 residues long. The chain's CDR3 is CASSLGLAGGPKETQYF. CDR3 nucleotides: TGTGCCAGCAGCCTGGGACTAGCGGGGGGACCCAAAGAGACCCAGTACTTC.

This clonotype was detected only a few times. The genes are TRBV6-6 and TRBJ1-2; the match to TRBD1 covers 11 bases. Germline values: CDR1 MNHNY, CDR2 SVGAGI (reference sequence). The J segment lost 1 base and the V segment lost 6 bases, leaving 7 bases of the junction unmatched. This CDR3 contains 16 residues. The CDR3 DNA sequence: TGTGCCAGCAGACCCGGACAGGGGGCGCTTAACTATGGCTACACCTTC. It encodes CASRPGQGALNYGYTF.

This clonotype has more than one count but fewer than ten. This sequence joins TRBV12-5 and TRBJ2-2; 11 bases align to TRBD2. After removal of 2 bases from V and 8 bases from J, the junction contained 7 bases not matched to a gene. Germline-derived CDR1 and CDR2 are LGHNT and FRNRAP. This CDR3 is built from 16 residues. The CDR3 protein is CASGLPTSGGPGELFF. As DNA, the CDR3 is TGTGCTAGTGGTTTGCCTACTAGCGGGGGCCCTGGGGAGCTGTTTTTT.

The rearrangement links TRBV2 to TRBJ2-2, with 7 bases that match TRBD1. J lost 8 bases, V lost 7 bases, and 7 bases had no gene match. Per the germline V gene, CDR1 is SNHLY and CDR2 is FYNNEI. This CDR3 comprises 13 residues. CDR3 amino acids: CASILQGEGELFF. The CDR3, as DNA: TGTGCCAGCATTTTGCAGGGGGAAGGGGAGCTGTTTTTT. The entire variable domain, with the rest obtained from reference TRBV2 and TRBJ2-2, is as follows: EPEVTQTPSHQVTQMGQEVILRCVPISNHLYFYWYRQILGQKVEFLVSFYNNEISEKSEIFDDQFSVERPDGSNFTLKIRSTKLEDSAMYFCASILQGEGELFFGEGSRLTVL.

This chain connects TRBV18 to TRBJ2-2; 7 bases line up with TRBD1. J lost 4 bases, V lost 8 bases, and 7 bases had no gene match. CDR3 size: 14 residues. Germline assignment: CDR1 KGHSH and CDR2 LQKENI. The CDR3 DNA sequence: TGTGCCAGCCCGCCGACAGGGTCCACCGGGGAGCTGTTTTTT. Its translation is CASPPTGSTGELFF.

The CDR3 DNA follows: TGTGCCAGCAGTTACCGACAGATCTACTCCTACGAGCAGTACGTC. This codes for CASSYRQIYSYEQYV. V usage is TRBV6-2 or TRBV6-3 and J usage is TRBJ2-7, with D perhaps matching TRBD1 (5 bases). With 2 bases removed from V and 0 bases from J, the gap between germline ends came to 11 bases. The germline V gene has CDR1 MNHEY and CDR2 SVGEGT. The CDR3 extends over 15 amino acids.

There are a few counts of this clonotype. The chain joins TRBV7-9 to TRBJ1-1; maybe TRBD1 (5 bases). Trimming stripped 1 base from V and 0 bases from J, with 9 bases between. The CDR3 runs 15 residues. The germline gives CDR1 SEHNR, CDR2 FQNEAQ (reference sequence). CDR3 amino acids: CASSLGRDLNTEAFF. For the CDR3, the DNA is TGTGCCAGCAGCTTAGGAAGGGACCTGAACACTGAAGCTTTCTTT.

The chain has TRBV20-1 and TRBJ1-4; weak D call: TRBD1 (5 bases). V was shortened by 3 bases and J by 1 base, with 15 bases between the two germline ends. The CDR3 runs 16 residues. Germline V lookup: CDR1 DFQATT, CDR2 SNEGSKA (reference sequence). CDR3 region: CSASPLPQGTNEKLFF. CDR3 DNA sequence: TGCAGTGCTAGTCCCCTCCCCCAGGGAACTAATGAAAAACTGTTTTTT.

In its sample, this clonotype was seen a few times. The rearrangement joins TRBV7-9 to TRBJ2-7, with a possible D match to TRBD1 (6 bases). Trimming took 5 bases from V and 7 from J, leaving 15 bases between them. CDR1 and CDR2 (germline): SEHNR, FQNEAQ (reference sequence). CDR3 size: 13 residues. The CDR3 sequence: CASSPQGHKEQYV. The CDR3 nucleotides read TGTGCCAGCAGCCCACAGGGACATAAGGAGCAGTACGTC.

The chain recombines TRBV11-3 with TRBJ2-1, with 12 bases matching TRBD2. The CDR3 totals 19 residues. J was trimmed by 6 bases and V by 5 bases; bases with no gene match: 17. Germline lookup yields CDR1 SGHNT and CDR2 YENEEA. The CDR3 nucleotides are TGTGCCAGCAGCCCCGGGGCTAGCGGGGGGGCAAGTCCCCTCAATGAGCAGTTCTTC. Translation gives CASSPGASGGASPLNEQFF.

The gene calls are TRBV7-9 and TRBJ1-3, with D uncertain. This CDR3 comprises 14 residues. V lost 8 bases, J lost 2 bases, and 13 bases lay in between. Germline CDR1 is SEHNR and CDR2 is FQNEAQ (reference sequence). The CDR3 sequence: CASHRAQAGNTIYF. The CDR3 region has the DNA TGTGCCAGCCACCGGGCCCAAGCTGGAAACACCATATATTTT.

This sequence joins TRBV6-5 and TRBJ2-7; D not resolved. The length of the CDR3 is 12 residues. V lost 5 bases and J lost 3, with 8 bases in between. Germline CDR1 reads MNHEY; CDR2 reads SVGAGI. The chain's CDR3 is CASSPSNYEQYF. For the CDR3, the DNA is TGTGCCAGCAGTCCCTCTAACTACGAGCAGTACTTC.

This clonotype was counted many times. This chain joins TRBV7-8 and TRBJ1-6, with TRBD1 matching over 9 bases. The V gene end was trimmed by 1 base and the J gene end by 7 bases; junction bases not matched to a gene: 5. The CDR3 extends over 16 amino acids. CDR1 SGHVS and CDR2 FQNEAQ come from the germline V gene. CDR3: CASSLGGQGINSPLHF. The CDR3 DNA follows: TGTGCCAGCAGCTTAGGGGGACAGGGCATCAATTCACCCCTCCACTTT.

This clonotype appeared a few times. CDR3 amino acids: CASSLGIQGTTNEKLFF. CDR3 coding DNA: TGTGCCAGCAGCTTAGGGATCCAGGGTACAACTAATGAAAAACTGTTTTTT. The chain carries TRBV7-6 and TRBJ1-4; D is perhaps TRBD1 (5 bases). Germline CDR1 reads SGHVS; CDR2 reads FNYEAQ. CDR3 size: 17 residues. The V gene lost 1 base and the J gene lost 0 bases, with 12 bases spanning the gap.

V and J are TRBV7-9 and TRBJ2-1; D may be TRBD1 (5 bases). Germline V CDR1 and CDR2: SEHNR, FQNEAQ (reference sequence). CDR3 size: 14 residues. Deletions cut 3 bases from V and 12 bases from J, with 18 bases between. The CDR3 nucleotides are TGTGCCAGCAGCTTCCCCAGGGCCCCAGGTCTGCAGTTCTTC. Amino acids: CASSFPRAPGLQFF.

There are a few counts of this clonotype. The gene calls are TRBV5-1 and TRBJ1-1; D call uncertain. The CDR3 is made up of 15 amino acids. V lost 0 bases to trimming and J lost 0 bases, with 9 bases between them. Germline CDR1 is SGHRS and CDR2 is YFSETQ. The CDR3 protein is CASSLGVILNTEAFF. The CDR3 coding sequence is TGCGCCAGCAGCTTGGGAGTGATCCTGAACACTGAAGCTTTCTTT.

This clonotype was found a few times. The genes are TRBV12-3 or TRBV12-4 and TRBJ2-2; TRBD1 might be the D (5 bases). Trimming stripped 3 bases from V and 5 bases from J, with 10 bases between. The CDR3 has 14 residues. The CDR3 loop is CASSLAGKTGELFF. The CDR3 DNA is TGTGCCAGCAGTTTGGCAGGGAAAACCGGGGAGCTGTTTTTT.

This clonotype was recorded a few times. This chain's CDR3 is CASSSTYGNSPLHF. CDR3 in DNA: TGTGCCAGCAGCTCTACATATGGGAATTCACCCCTCCACTTT. This chain connects TRBV7-6 to TRBJ1-6; D not certain. The V gene's germline CDR1 is SGHVS and CDR2 FNYEAQ. There are 14 residues in the CDR3. Between the trimmed V and J ends, which lost 4 bases and 7 bases, there was a span of 11 bases.

This rearrangement joins TRBV6-1 to TRBJ2-2, with no clear D. V gave up 6 bases and J gave up 8 bases, with 10 bases separating them. The CDR3 totals 12 residues. From germline, CDR1 is MNHNS and CDR2 SASEGT. The CDR3: CASSPTAGELFF. The CDR3 nucleotides read TGTGCCAGCAGCCCGACTGCGGGGGAGCTGTTTTTT.